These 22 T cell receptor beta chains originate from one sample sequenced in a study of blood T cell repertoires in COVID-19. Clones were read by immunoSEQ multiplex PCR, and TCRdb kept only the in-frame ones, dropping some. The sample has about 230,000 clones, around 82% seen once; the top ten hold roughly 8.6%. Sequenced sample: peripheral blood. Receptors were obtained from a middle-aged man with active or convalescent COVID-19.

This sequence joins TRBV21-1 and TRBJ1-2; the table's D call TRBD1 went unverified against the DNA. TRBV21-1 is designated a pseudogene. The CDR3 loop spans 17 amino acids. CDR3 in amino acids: CASSKEAGGKGNYGYTF. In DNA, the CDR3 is TGTGCCAGCAGCAAAGAGGCAGGGGGAAAGGGAAACTATGGCTACACCTTC.

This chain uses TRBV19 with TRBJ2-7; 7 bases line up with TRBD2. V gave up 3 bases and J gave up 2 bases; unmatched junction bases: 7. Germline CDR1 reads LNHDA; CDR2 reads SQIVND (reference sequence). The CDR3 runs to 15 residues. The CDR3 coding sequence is TGTGCCAGTAGTATGAAGTGGGAGGGGACCTACGAGCAGTACTTC. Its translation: CASSMKWEGTYEQYF.

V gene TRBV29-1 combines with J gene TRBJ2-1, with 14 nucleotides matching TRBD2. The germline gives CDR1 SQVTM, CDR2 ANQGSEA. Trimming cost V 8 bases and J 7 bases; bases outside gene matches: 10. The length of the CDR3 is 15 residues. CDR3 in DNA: TGCAGCACCGGGACTAGCGGGAGTCTTAGGAATGAGCAGTTCTTC. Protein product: CSTGTSGSLRNEQFF.

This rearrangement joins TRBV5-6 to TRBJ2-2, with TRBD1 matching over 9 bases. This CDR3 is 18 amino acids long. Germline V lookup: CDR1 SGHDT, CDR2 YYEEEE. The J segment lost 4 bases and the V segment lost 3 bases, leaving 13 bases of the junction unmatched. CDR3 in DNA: TGTGCCAGCAGCTGGGGAACCGGGACAGGGCAGTTCACCGGGGAGCTGTTTTTT. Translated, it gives CASSWGTGTGQFTGELFF.

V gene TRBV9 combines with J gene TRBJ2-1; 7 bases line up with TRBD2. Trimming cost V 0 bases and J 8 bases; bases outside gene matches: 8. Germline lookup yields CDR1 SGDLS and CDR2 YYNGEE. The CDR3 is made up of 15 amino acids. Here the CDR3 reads CASSVDGLGFYEQFF. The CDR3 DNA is TGTGCCAGCAGCGTAGATGGACTAGGATTCTATGAGCAGTTCTTC.

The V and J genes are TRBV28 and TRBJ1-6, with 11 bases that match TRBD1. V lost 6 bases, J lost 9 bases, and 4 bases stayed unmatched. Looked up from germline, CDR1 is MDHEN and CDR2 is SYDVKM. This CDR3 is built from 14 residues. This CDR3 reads CASSPGTGGSPLHF. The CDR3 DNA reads TGTGCCAGCAGCCCTGGGACAGGGGGTTCACCCCTCCACTTT.

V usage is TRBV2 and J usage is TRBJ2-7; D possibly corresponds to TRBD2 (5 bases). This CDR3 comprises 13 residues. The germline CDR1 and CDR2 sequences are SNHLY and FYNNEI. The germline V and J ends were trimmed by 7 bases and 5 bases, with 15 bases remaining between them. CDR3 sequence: CASNGLLGDEQYF. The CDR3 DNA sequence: TGTGCCAGCAACGGTCTCCTCGGGGACGAGCAGTACTTC.

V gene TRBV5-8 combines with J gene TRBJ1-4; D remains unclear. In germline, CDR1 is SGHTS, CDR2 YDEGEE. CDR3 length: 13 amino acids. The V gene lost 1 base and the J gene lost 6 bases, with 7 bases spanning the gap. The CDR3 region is CASSLSIDEKLFF. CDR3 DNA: TGTGCCAGCAGCTTGTCCATTGATGAAAAACTGTTTTTT.

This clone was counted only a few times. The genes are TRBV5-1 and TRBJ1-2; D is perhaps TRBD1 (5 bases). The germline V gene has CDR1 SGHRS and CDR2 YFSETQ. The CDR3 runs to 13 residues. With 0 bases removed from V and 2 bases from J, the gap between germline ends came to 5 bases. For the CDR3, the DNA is TGCGCCAGCAGCTTGGGACAGAACTATGGCTACACCTTC. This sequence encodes CASSLGQNYGYTF.

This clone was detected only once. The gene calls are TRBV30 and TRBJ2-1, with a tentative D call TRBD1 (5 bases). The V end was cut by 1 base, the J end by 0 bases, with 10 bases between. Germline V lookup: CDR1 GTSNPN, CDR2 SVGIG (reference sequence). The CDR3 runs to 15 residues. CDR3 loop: CAWSEQGVSYNEQFF. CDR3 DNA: TGTGCCTGGAGTGAACAAGGGGTCTCCTACAATGAGCAGTTCTTC. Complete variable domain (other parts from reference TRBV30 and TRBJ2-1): SQTIHQWPATLVQPVGSPLSLECTVEGTSNPNLYWYRQAAGRGLQLLFYSVGIGQISSEVPQNLSASRPQDRQFILSSKKLLLSDSGFYLCAWSEQGVSYNEQFFGPGTRLTVL.

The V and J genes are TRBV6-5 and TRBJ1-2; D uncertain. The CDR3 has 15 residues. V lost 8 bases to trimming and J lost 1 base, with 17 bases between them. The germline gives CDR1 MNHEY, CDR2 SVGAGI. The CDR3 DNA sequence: TGTGCCAGCTCAGAAGAGGCGATCCTTAACTATGGCTACACCTTC. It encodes CASSEEAILNYGYTF.

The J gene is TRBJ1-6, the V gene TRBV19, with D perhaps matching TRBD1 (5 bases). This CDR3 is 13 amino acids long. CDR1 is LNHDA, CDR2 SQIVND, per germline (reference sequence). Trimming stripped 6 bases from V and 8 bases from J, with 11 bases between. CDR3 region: CASRGGVDSPLHF. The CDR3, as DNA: TGTGCCAGTAGAGGAGGGGTGGATTCACCCCTCCACTTT.

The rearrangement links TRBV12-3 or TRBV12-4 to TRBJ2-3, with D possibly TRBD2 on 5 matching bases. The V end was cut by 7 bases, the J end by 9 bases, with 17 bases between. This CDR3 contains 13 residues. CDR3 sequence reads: CASIFTASYTQYF. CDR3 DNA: TGTGCCAGCATTTTTACAGCTAGCTACACGCAGTATTTT.

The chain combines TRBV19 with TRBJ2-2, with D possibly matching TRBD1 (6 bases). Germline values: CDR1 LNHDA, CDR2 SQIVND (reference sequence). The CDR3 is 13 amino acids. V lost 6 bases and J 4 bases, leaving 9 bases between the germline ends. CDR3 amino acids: CASRDSGTGELFF. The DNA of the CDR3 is TGTGCCAGTAGGGACAGTGGCACCGGGGAGCTGTTTTTT.

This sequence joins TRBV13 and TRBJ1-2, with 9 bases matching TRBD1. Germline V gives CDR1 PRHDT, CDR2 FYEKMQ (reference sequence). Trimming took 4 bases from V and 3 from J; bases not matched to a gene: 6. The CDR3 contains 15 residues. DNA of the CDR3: TGTGCCAGCAGCTCCCGACAGGGGGTGGACTATGGCTACACCTTC. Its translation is CASSSRQGVDYGYTF.

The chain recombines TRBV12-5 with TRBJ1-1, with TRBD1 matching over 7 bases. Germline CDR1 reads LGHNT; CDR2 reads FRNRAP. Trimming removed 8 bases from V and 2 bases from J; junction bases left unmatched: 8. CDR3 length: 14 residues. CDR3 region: CASRGDSPNTEAFF. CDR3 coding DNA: TGTGCTAGTCGTGGGGACAGCCCAAACACTGAAGCTTTCTTT.

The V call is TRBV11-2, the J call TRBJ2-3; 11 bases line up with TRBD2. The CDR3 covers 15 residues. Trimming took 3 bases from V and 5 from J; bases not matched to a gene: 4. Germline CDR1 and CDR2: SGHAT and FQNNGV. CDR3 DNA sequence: TGTGCCAGCAGCTTTAGCGGGGGGGCTCAAGATACGCAGTATTTT. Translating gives CASSFSGGAQDTQYF.

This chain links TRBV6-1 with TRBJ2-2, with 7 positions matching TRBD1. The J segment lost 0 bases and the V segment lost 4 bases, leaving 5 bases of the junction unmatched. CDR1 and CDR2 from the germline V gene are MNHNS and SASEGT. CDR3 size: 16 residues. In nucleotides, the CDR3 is TGTGCCAGCAGTGCAATGGGGACAGCGAACACCGGGGAGCTGTTTTTT. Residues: CASSAMGTANTGELFF.

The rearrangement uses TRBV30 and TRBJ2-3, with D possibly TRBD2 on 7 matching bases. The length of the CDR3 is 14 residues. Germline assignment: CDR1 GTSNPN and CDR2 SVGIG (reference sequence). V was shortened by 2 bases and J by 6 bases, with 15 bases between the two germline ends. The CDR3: CAWSRGGYTDTQYF. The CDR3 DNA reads TGTGCCTGGAGTAGGGGGGGCTATACTGATACGCAGTATTTT.

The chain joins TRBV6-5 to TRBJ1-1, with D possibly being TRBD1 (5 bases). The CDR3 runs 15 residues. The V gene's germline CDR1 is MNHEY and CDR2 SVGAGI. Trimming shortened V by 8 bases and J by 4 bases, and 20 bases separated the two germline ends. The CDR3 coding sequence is TGTGCCAGCGGGCCGAATTATCAGGGTGGCACTGAAGCTTTCTTT. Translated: CASGPNYQGGTEAFF.

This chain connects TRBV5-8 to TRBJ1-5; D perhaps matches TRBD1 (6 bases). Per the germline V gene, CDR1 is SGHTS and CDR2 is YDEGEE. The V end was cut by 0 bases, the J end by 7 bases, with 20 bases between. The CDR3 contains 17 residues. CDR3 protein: CASSLGLTPQGWQPQHF. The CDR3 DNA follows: TGTGCCAGCAGCTTGGGTCTCACTCCGCAGGGGTGGCAGCCCCAGCATTTT.

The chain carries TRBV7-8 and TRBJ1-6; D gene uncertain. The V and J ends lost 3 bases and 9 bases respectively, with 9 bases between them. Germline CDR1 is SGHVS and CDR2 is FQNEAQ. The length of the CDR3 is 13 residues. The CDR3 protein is CASSLPGFSPLHF. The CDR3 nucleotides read TGTGCCAGCAGCTTGCCCGGTTTTTCACCCCTCCACTTT.